The 29 T cell receptor beta chains in this list originate from one sample, sequenced in a study of cytomegalovirus exposure and HLA in healthy donors (dated by TCRdb to 2016 to 2017). Receptor amplification or capture employed the immunoSEQ multiplex PCR assay. The multiplex PCR relied on a mix of 60 forward primers for TCR Vbeta segments and 13 reverse primers for TCR Jbeta segments. The source is immuneACCESS, and TCRdb retained only in-frame sequences with V and J called. Part of the clones is not carried over; for the studies checked, unresolved V genes explain less than half of this, and the remainder is unexplained. Within this sample are 200,000 to 250,000 clones, with approximately 87% of them counted one time only. Clones ranked in the top ten supply around 1.4% of the sample. The sample taken for sequencing was PBMCs. The receptors shown here come from a human donor in good health.

This sequence joins TRBV9 and TRBJ2-1, with D maybe TRBD1 (5 bases). Germline CDR1 and CDR2: SGDLS and YYNGEE. The CDR3 length is 17 residues. V was trimmed by 0 bases and J by 7 bases, leaving 20 bases between them. The CDR3 region is CASSVAGYGAIGNEQFF. For the CDR3, the DNA is TGTGCCAGCAGCGTAGCAGGGTACGGTGCCATTGGTAATGAGCAGTTCTTC.

V gene TRBV30 combines with J gene TRBJ2-5; D gene unclear. Near its end, the DNA agrees better with TRBJ2-7, so the J call may be wrong. Germline-derived CDR1 and CDR2 are GTSNPN and SVGIG (reference sequence). The CDR3 covers 13 residues. The CDR3 region has the DNA TGTGCCTCCGTGTGGTACGGTTTTCACGAGCAGTACTTC. The encoded protein is CASVWYGFHEQYF.

A note on this clone: Other DNA sequences of this sample code for an identical CDR3. The chain joins TRBV10-3 to TRBJ2-7, with 11 positions matching TRBD1. Germline V gene data show CDR1 as ENHRY and CDR2 as SYGVKD. The CDR3 has 14 residues. The V segment lost 6 bases and the J segment 0 bases; nucleotides outside the gene matches: 1. CDR3 amino acids: CAIRGTGGSYEQYF. CDR3 in DNA: TGTGCCATCAGGGGGACAGGGGGCTCCTACGAGCAGTACTTC.

This chain uses TRBV5-1 with TRBJ2-7, with 8 bases lining up with TRBD2. The J segment lost 6 bases and the V segment lost 0 bases, leaving 8 bases of the junction unmatched. This CDR3 has 15 residues. Per germline, CDR1 SGHRS and CDR2 YFSETQ. CDR3: CASSLASGSPSEQYF. CDR3 DNA sequence: TGCGCCAGCAGCTTGGCCAGCGGGAGTCCCTCCGAGCAGTACTTC.

This chain uses TRBV7-2 with TRBJ2-5; 7 bases line up with TRBD1. CDR1 SGHTA and CDR2 FQGNSA come from the germline V gene. The junction had 12 bases not matched to a gene; V was cut back by 6 bases and J by 5 bases. The CDR3 totals 15 residues. This chain's CDR3 is CASSRTGTSLETQYF. DNA of the CDR3: TGTGCCAGCAGTAGGACAGGTACAAGCTTGGAGACCCAGTACTTC.

V usage is TRBV9 and J usage is TRBJ1-1; D perhaps matches TRBD1 (5 bases). Trimming took off 4 bases at V and 2 bases at J, with 15 bases between the two ends. Looked up from germline, CDR1 is SGDLS and CDR2 is YYNGEE. The length of the CDR3 is 15 residues. The CDR3 nucleotides read TGTGCCAGCAGCCCCCGTTGGGGGGGAAACACTGAAGCTTTCTTT. This codes for CASSPRWGGNTEAFF.

This clone was seen once. V and J are TRBV28 and TRBJ1-1, with D tentatively TRBD1 (6 bases). CDR1 is MDHEN, CDR2 SYDVKM, per germline. V was shortened by 2 bases and J by 6 bases, with 10 bases between the two germline ends. The CDR3 sequence is 13 residues long. CDR3 sequence reads: CASSLARGPEAFF. The CDR3 DNA sequence: TGTGCCAGCAGTTTAGCCAGGGGTCCTGAAGCTTTCTTT.

The chain combines TRBV27 with TRBJ1-1; 10 nucleotides agree with TRBD1. In germline, CDR1 is MNHEY, CDR2 SMNVEV (reference sequence). The V gene end was trimmed by 5 bases and the J gene end by 3 bases; junction bases not matched to a gene: 3. The CDR3 has 14 amino acids. The chain's CDR3 is CASSRQGAYTEAFF. The DNA for the CDR3 is TGTGCCAGCAGTCGACAGGGGGCGTACACTGAAGCTTTCTTT.

J is TRBJ2-3 and V is TRBV6-4; 11 bases are a match to TRBD2. Germline V lookup: CDR1 MRHNA, CDR2 SNTAGT. With V trimmed by 4 bases and J by 3 bases, 3 bases remained unmatched. The CDR3 loop spans 15 amino acids. The CDR3 nucleotides read TGTGCCAGCAGTGTGCTAGCGGGAGGAACAGATACGCAGTATTTT. Its translation is CASSVLAGGTDTQYF.

The rearrangement links TRBV6-6 to TRBJ2-4; D possibly corresponds to TRBD1 (6 bases). This CDR3 region has 15 residues. Trimming pared 2 bases from V and 3 bases from J, leaving 11 bases between. Germline V gene sequence: CDR1 MNHNY, CDR2 SVGAGI (reference sequence). Here the CDR3 DNA reads TGTGCCAGCAGTTACCGCACAGGGAACAAAAACATTCAGTACTTC. Amino acids: CASSYRTGNKNIQYF.

The chain carries TRBV28 and TRBJ1-2; 7 bases are shared with TRBD1. In germline, CDR1 is MDHEN, CDR2 SYDVKM. This CDR3 is 16 amino acids long. V gave up 6 bases and J gave up 7 bases; unmatched junction bases: 17. The CDR3 sequence is CASRKPSTTGRLGYTF. Here the CDR3 DNA reads TGTGCCAGCAGGAAACCATCAACGACAGGGCGTCTTGGCTACACCTTC.

In its sample, this clone was seen once. This chain links TRBV5-1 with TRBJ2-7; 10 positions match TRBD2. The CDR3 totals 14 residues. The V and J ends lost 5 bases and 3 bases, in that order; junction bases with no gene match: 5. Germline V gene data show CDR1 as SGHRS and CDR2 as YFSETQ. CDR3 sequence reads: CASRASGSFYEQYF. The DNA of the CDR3 is TGCGCCAGCAGGGCTAGCGGGAGTTTCTACGAGCAGTACTTC.

The chain employs TRBV7-2 and TRBJ2-1; D is possibly TRBD1 (5 bases). V lost 4 bases to trimming and J lost 7 bases, with 17 bases between them. The CDR3 has 15 residues. Germline V gives CDR1 SGHTA, CDR2 FQGNSA. The CDR3 protein is CASSSRQGAVNEQFF. The CDR3 nucleotides read TGTGCCAGCAGCTCCCGACAAGGGGCAGTGAATGAGCAGTTCTTC.

The chain is built from TRBV10-3 and TRBJ2-7; 8 bases are shared with TRBD2. CDR3 length equals 13 residues. Germline V gives CDR1 ENHRY, CDR2 SYGVKD. After removal of 7 bases from V and 3 bases from J, the junction contained 5 bases not matched to a gene. CDR3 protein: CAITASGSYEQYF. The CDR3 DNA reads TGTGCCATCACGGCCAGCGGGAGCTACGAGCAGTACTTC.

The rearrangement uses TRBV28 and TRBJ2-1; the match to TRBD2 covers 11 bases. V shed 0 bases and J 8 bases; nucleotides not matched to a gene: 18. The CDR3 sequence is 20 residues long. Germline CDR1 reads MDHEN; CDR2 reads SYDVKM. CDR3 protein: CASSLWVSGTSGHMEDEQFF. The CDR3 region has the DNA TGTGCCAGCAGTTTATGGGTGTCGGGGACTAGCGGACATATGGAGGATGAGCAGTTCTTC.

The V and J genes are TRBV6-6 and TRBJ2-7; possibly TRBD2 for D (6 bases). This CDR3 contains 14 residues. V lost 5 bases, J lost 3 bases, and 14 bases lay in between. Germline assignment: CDR1 MNHNY and CDR2 SVGAGI (reference sequence). The chain's CDR3 is CASSVAVGNYEQYF. The DNA of the CDR3 is TGTGCCAGCAGTGTAGCGGTAGGGAACTACGAGCAGTACTTC.

The chain combines TRBV5-5 with TRBJ2-3; 7 bases are shared with TRBD1. The V gene's germline CDR1 is SGHKS and CDR2 YYEKEE (reference sequence). J gave up 2 bases and V 4 bases, and 7 bases lay outside the gene matches. There are 15 residues in the CDR3. As DNA, the CDR3 is TGTGCCAGCAGCCCGCGACAGGGCCCCACAGATACGCAGTATTTT. Amino acids: CASSPRQGPTDTQYF.

This clone was observed a few times. This chain uses TRBV5-8 with TRBJ2-2, with D maybe TRBD1 (6 bases). Germline V lookup: CDR1 SGHTS, CDR2 YDEGEE. This CDR3 has 15 amino acids. V shed 4 bases and J shed 4 bases, with 14 bases lying between them. The CDR3: CASSPHPRGTGELFF. The CDR3 bases are TGTGCCAGCAGCCCACATCCCAGGGGCACCGGGGAGCTGTTTTTT.

This rearrangement joins TRBV11-1 to TRBJ2-7, with 7 bases identical to TRBD2. The CDR3 spans 16 residues. Germline lookup yields CDR1 SGHAT and CDR2 FQDESV (reference sequence). Germline trimming cut 1 base from V and 5 bases from J; bases unmatched to any gene: 11. The CDR3 region is CASSLVPVGGSDEQYF. In nucleotides, the CDR3 is TGTGCCAGCAGCTTAGTCCCGGTAGGCGGGAGCGACGAGCAGTACTTC. Looking up the rest from reference TRBV11-1 and TRBJ2-7 gives the full variable domain: EAEVAQSPRYKITEKSQAVAFWCDPISGHATLYWYRQILGQGPELLVQFQDESVVDDSQLPKDRFSAERLKGVDSTLKIQPAELGDSAMYLCASSLVPVGGSDEQYFGPGTRLTVT.

The chain carries TRBV19 and TRBJ2-3, with TRBD2 matching over 9 bases. The CDR3 loop spans 15 amino acids. Germline V gives CDR1 LNHDA, CDR2 SQIVND (reference sequence). Germline trimming cut 1 base from V and 5 bases from J; bases unmatched to any gene: 4. The CDR3 DNA reads as TGTGCCAGTAGTATAGCCCCTAGCGGGGAAGATACGCAGTATTTT. Its protein product is CASSIAPSGEDTQYF.

The chain links TRBV28 to TRBJ1-5; D gene unclear. CDR3 length equals 17 residues. The germline V gene has CDR1 MDHEN and CDR2 SYDVKM. V lost 9 bases and J 1 base, leaving 22 bases between the germline ends. The CDR3 DNA reads as TGTGCCAGGTTCCGGGTTTCTATCCCCCGGAGCAATCAGCCCCAGCATTTT. Protein: CARFRVSIPRSNQPQHF.

Turning to this clone: One end of the junction varies from germline; a read error may be responsible. The chain uses TRBV7-7 and TRBJ1-1, with a possible D match to TRBD1 (5 bases). This CDR3 comprises 17 residues. CDR1 is SSHAT, CDR2 FNYEAQ, per germline (reference sequence). This CDR3 reads CASSFRAGQTMNTEAFF. The CDR3 DNA follows: TGTGCTAGCAGCTTCCGAGCGGGGCAAACGATGAACACTGAAGCTTTCTTT.

The gene calls are TRBV18 and TRBJ2-7, with 7 positions matching TRBD1. From germline, CDR1 is KGHSH and CDR2 LQKENI. The CDR3 length is 13 residues. V lost 6 bases and J lost 2; bases outside the gene matches: 4. In nucleotides, the CDR3 is TGTGCCAGCTCGGGACAGTCAACCTACGAGCAGTACTTC. As protein: CASSGQSTYEQYF.

The gene calls are TRBV2 and TRBJ2-5, with D unresolved. Per the germline V gene, CDR1 is SNHLY and CDR2 is FYNNEI. There are 13 residues in the CDR3. Trimming pared 4 bases from V and 2 bases from J, leaving 8 bases between. This chain's CDR3 is CASSVRLQETQYF. DNA of the CDR3: TGTGCCAGCAGTGTCAGATTGCAAGAGACCCAGTACTTC.

The chain joins TRBV6-4 to TRBJ2-1; 10 nucleotides line up with TRBD2. Losses at the gene ends were 8 bases for V and 1 base for J; bases not matched to a gene: 5. Germline V CDR1 and CDR2: MRHNA, SNTAGT. The CDR3 covers 15 residues. CDR3 DNA: TGTGCCAGCTCGGAGCGGGAGGGTTCCTACAATGAGCAGTTCTTC. Encoded protein: CASSEREGSYNEQFF.

The chain combines TRBV9 with TRBJ2-3; 9 nucleotides align to TRBD2. V was pared by 0 bases and J by 7 bases, with 6 bases of the junction left unmatched. The CDR3 runs 15 residues. Germline V gene sequence: CDR1 SGDLS, CDR2 YYNGEE. CDR3 sequence: CASSVESSGSYTQYF. In DNA form, the CDR3 reads TGTGCCAGCAGCGTAGAGAGTAGCGGGAGTTATACGCAGTATTTT.

In this sample, this clone turned up a few times. The chain employs TRBV7-3 and TRBJ1-5, with D perhaps matching TRBD1 (6 bases). This CDR3 is built from 15 residues. With 5 bases removed from V and 4 bases from J, the gap between germline ends came to 15 bases. Germline CDR1 reads SGHTA; CDR2 reads FQGTGA. The CDR3 bases are TGTGCCAGCAGCAGAAGAGCAGGGGCGAATCAGCCCCAGCATTTT. Encoded protein: CASSRRAGANQPQHF.

This chain links TRBV12-5 with TRBJ2-7; 11 nucleotides line up with TRBD2. With 4 bases clipped from V and 2 bases from J, the junction kept 13 bases outside the gene matches. Germline CDR1 LGHNT, CDR2 FRNRAP. This CDR3 has 18 amino acids. As DNA, the CDR3 is TGTGCTAGTGGTTCCCAAGGGACTAGCGGTTGGCGGGCCTACGAGCAGTACTTC. Residues: CASGSQGTSGWRAYEQYF.

V gene TRBV19 combines with J gene TRBJ1-2; TRBD1 might be the D (6 bases). V lost 4 bases to trimming and J lost 4 bases, with 16 bases between them. This CDR3 is built from 15 residues. Germline V lookup: CDR1 LNHDA, CDR2 SQIVND (reference sequence). CDR3 residues: CASSTDRQAVYGYTF. The DNA of the CDR3 is TGTGCCAGTAGTACAGACAGGCAAGCGGTCTATGGCTACACCTTC.